The 2 T cell receptor beta chains below all came from one sample that was sequenced in a study of OX40 agonist ivuxolimab in advanced cancers. Using immunoSEQ multiplex PCR, the repertoire was profiled, and TCRdb retains in-frame clones only, with some absent. Of 90,000 to 100,000 clones listed, 75% to 90% are singletons. Sequenced material: CD4+ or CD8+ T cells sorted from blood, taken in a trial of the OX40 agonist ivuxolimab. The receptors here all came from an adult with an advanced solid tumor such as melanoma, head and neck, liver or kidney cancer.

The J gene is TRBJ2-3, the V gene TRBV18; D ambiguous. Germline loops: CDR1 KGHSH, CDR2 LQKENI. Between the trimmed V and J ends, which lost 0 bases and 0 bases, there was a span of 7 bases. This CDR3 has 15 residues. CDR3 protein: CASSPPSQSTDTQYF. The DNA for the CDR3 is TGTGCCAGCTCACCACCATCCCAGAGCACAGATACGCAGTATTTT.

This rearrangement joins TRBV19 to TRBJ1-2, with D perhaps matching TRBD1 (6 bases). Germline-derived CDR1 and CDR2 are LNHDA and SQIVND (reference sequence). V was pared by 10 bases and J by 4 bases, with 22 bases between. CDR3 length: 15 amino acids. This CDR3 is CATADREVLSYGYTF. The DNA of the CDR3 is TGTGCCACCGCGGACAGAGAGGTCCTTTCCTATGGCTACACCTTC.